This entry concerns a single TCR beta chain. Its antigen remains unidentified. These data originate in a study of shared clonotypes between healthy human individuals. Study conclusions and caveats: Shared across a few donors were roughly 4.7% of the naive CD4 clonotypes. Non-shared clonotypes had lower generation probabilities than those shared by all four donors.

The assay was run at deep level. Measured with immunoSEQ multiplex PCR; TCRdb has only the in-frame clones, and not every one. Counted here are over a million clones, less than 99% occurring once; the ten biggest clones make up 0.36%. Partitioning of CD4+ cells yielded a CD45RA+ naive subset and a CD45RA-negative memory subset. Trimming took 6 bases from V and 8 from J, leaving 14 bases between them. Germline-derived CDR1 and CDR2 are MNHEY and SVGAGI. CDR3 length equals 13 residues. Sequenced: naive CD4+ T cells sorted from blood. As to subset: CD45RA+ positively selected. V usage is TRBV6-5 and J usage is TRBJ2-1, with D possibly TRBD2 on 5 matching bases. The TCR comes from a man younger than 45 in good health. The CDR3 nucleotides read TGTGCCAGCAGACCCACGGGGTGGGATGAGCAGTTCTTC. Amino acid sequence: CASRPTGWDEQFF.